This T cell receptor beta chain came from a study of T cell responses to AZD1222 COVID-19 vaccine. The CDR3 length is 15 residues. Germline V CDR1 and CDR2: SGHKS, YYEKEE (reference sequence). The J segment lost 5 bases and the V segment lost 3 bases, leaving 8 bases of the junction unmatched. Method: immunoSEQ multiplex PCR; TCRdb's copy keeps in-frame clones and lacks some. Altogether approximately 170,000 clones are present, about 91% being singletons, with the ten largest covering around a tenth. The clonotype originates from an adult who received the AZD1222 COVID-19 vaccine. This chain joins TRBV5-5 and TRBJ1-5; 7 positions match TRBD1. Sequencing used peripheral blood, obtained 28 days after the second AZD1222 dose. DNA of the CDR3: TGTGCCAGCAGCTGGGACAGAGCTCCTTATCAGCCCCAGCATTTT. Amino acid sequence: CASSWDRAPYQPQHF.